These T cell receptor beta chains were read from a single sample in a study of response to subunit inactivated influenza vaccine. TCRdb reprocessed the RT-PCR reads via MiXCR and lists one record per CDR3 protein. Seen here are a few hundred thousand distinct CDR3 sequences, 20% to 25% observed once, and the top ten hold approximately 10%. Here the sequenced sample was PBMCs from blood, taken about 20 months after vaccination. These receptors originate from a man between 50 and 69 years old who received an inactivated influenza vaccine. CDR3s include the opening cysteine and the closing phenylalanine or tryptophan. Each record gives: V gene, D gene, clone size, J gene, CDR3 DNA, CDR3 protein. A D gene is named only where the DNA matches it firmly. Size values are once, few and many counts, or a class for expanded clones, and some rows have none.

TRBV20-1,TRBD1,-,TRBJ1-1,TGCAGTTACCGACAGGGGGTTGTCAGCACTGAAGCTTTCTTT,CSYRQGVVSTEAFF
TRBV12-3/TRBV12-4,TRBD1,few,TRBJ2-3,TGTGCCAGCAGGGGGACAGGGGAAGATACGCAGTATTTT,CASRGTGEDTQYF
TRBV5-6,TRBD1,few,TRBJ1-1,TGTGCCAGCAGCCACTTATCCGGGACAGGGGCGACCGAAGCTTTCTTT,CASSHLSGTGATEAFF
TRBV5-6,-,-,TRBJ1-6,TGTGCCAGCAGCTCTGGATCACCCCTCCACTTT,CASSSGSPLHF
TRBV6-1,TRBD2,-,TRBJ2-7,TGTGCCAGCAATCCAGCGGGGAGCTCCTACGAGCAGTACTTC,CASNPAGSSYEQYF
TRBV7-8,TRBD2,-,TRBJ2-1,TGTGCCAGCAGCTCCAGGACTAGCGGGGGGACAAGCTCCTACAATGAGCAGTTCTTC,CASSSRTSGGTSSYNEQFF
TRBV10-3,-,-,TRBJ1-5,TGTGCCATCAAGGGTGAAGGCAAAAACCTCTCAACAGGGAATCAGCCCCAGCATTTT,CAIKGEGKNLSTGNQPQHF
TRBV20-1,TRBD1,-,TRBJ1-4,TGCAGTGCTCGTCGGACAGGGGGGGATGAAAAACTGTTTTTT,CSARRTGGDEKLFF
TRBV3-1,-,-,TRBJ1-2,TGTGCCAGCAGCCAATCGGGAAGGCGAAACTATGGCTACACCTTC,CASSQSGRRNYGYTF
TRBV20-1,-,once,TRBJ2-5,TGCAGTGCTAGAGAACCCGGAAGGGAGACCCAGTACTTC,CSAREPGRETQYF
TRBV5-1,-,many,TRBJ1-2,TGCGCCAGCAGCTTCGCAGGGGAGGATGGCTACACCTTC,CASSFAGEDGYTF
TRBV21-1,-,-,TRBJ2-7,TGTGCCAGCGGGGACAGGGGTAACGAGCAGTACTTC,CASGDRGNEQYF
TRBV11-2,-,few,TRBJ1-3,TGTGCCAGCAGCCTGTTTCAGGGGAGAGTTGGAAACACCATATATTTT,CASSLFQGRVGNTIYF
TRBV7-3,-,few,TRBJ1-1,TGTGCCAGCAGCCCCCGGGGAAGTGGGACTGAAGCTTTCTTT,CASSPRGSGTEAFF
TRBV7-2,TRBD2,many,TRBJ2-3,TGTGCCAGCAGCTCCGGACTAGCGGGAGTGGATACGCAGTATTTT,CASSSGLAGVDTQYF
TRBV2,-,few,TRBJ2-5,TGTGCCAGCAGTGAGGACGGGCCTTGGACCCAGTACTTC,CASSEDGPWTQYF
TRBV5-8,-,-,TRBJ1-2,TGTGCCAGCAGCTCGACAGTCACCCAGGGTCATGGCTACACCTTC,CASSSTVTQGHGYTF
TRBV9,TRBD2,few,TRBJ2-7,TGTGCCAGCAGCCCGCGGACTAGCCCAGACTCCTACGAGCAGTACTTC,CASSPRTSPDSYEQYF
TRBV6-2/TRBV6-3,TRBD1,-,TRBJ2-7,TGTGCCAGCAGTACATACACAGGGGGCTACGAGCAGTACTTC,CASSTYTGGYEQYF
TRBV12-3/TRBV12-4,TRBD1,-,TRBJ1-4,TGTGCCAGCAGACCTACAGGGGGGACTAATGAAAAACTGTTTTTT,CASRPTGGTNEKLFF
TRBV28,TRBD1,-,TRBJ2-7,TGTGCCAGCAGTTCCTCCAGGGGGCTCGAGCAGTACTTC,CASSSSRGLEQYF
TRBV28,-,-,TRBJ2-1,TGTGCCAGCAGCCTGCTGAGCGGTGCTTACAATGAGCAGTTCTTC,CASSLLSGAYNEQFF
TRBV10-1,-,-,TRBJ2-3,TGCGCCAGCAGTCCACTCGGGGCCAACACAGATACGCAGTATTTT,CASSPLGANTDTQYF
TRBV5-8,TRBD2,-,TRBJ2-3,TGTGCCAGCAGCTTGGGTTCCAGCGGGACCACAGATACGCAGTATTTT,CASSLGSSGTTDTQYF
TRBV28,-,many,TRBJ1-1,TGTGCCAGCAGTTATTTGGGCGGGTCTGGGAACACTGAAGCTTTCTTT,CASSYLGGSGNTEAFF
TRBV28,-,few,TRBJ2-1,TGTGCCAGCAGCTCGGACACGATGTCCTACAATGAGCAGTTCTTC,CASSSDTMSYNEQFF
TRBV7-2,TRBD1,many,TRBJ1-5,TGTGCCAGCAGCTCACAGGGGCGAAGCAATCAGCCCCAGCATTTT,CASSSQGRSNQPQHF
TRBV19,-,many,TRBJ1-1,TGTGCCAGTAGCATTCCGGGGGGGATTCTGAGCACTGAAGCTTTCTTT,CASSIPGGILSTEAFF
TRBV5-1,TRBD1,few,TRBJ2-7,TGCGCCAGCAGCTGGGGACAGGGGCCCTACGAGCAGTACTTC,CASSWGQGPYEQYF
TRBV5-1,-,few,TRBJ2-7,TGCGCCAGCAGCGCCACAACAGGGTTCCAGGAAAACGAGCAGTACTTC,CASSATTGFQENEQYF
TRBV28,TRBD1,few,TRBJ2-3,TGTGCCAGCAGGTTTTATGGGCAGGGGGCTCAGTATTTT,CASRFYGQGAQYF
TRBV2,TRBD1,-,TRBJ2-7,TGTGCCAGCAGTTGGACAGGGGGCATGAGGGAGCAGTACTTC,CASSWTGGMREQYF
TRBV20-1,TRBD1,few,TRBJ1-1,TGCAGTGCTAACAGGGGAGGCTTGGCCGCTTTCTTT,CSANRGGLAAFF
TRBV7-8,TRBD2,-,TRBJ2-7,TGTGCCAGCAGCTTATCGGGTAGCGGGAGAATTTACGAGCAGTACTTC,CASSLSGSGRIYEQYF
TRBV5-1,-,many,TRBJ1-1,TGCGCCAGCAGCGTGTTCAGGGAAACTGAAGCTTTCTTT,CASSVFRETEAFF
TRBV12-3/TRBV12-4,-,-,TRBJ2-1,TGTGCCAGCAGTTCCCGGGACCTAGACAACTTC,CASSSRDLDNF
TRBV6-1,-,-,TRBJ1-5,TGTGCCAGCAGACAAGTCGGGACGGGACCCCTTAATCAGCCCCAGCATTTT,CASRQVGTGPLNQPQHF
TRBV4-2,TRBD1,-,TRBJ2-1,TGTGCCAGCAGCCAAGTTTACAGACAGGGGGCGGCTGGGAAAAGGAGCAATGAGCAGTTCTTC,CASSQVYRQGAAGKRSNEQFF
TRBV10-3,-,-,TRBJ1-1,TGTGCCATCACCCCGGGACACATGAACACTGAAGCTTTCTTT,CAITPGHMNTEAFF
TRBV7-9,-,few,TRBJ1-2,TGTGCCAGCAGCTTTAGCGCTAACTATGGCTACACCTTC,CASSFSANYGYTF
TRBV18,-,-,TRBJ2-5,TGTGCCAGCTCACCAATCCAGGGTGGCGAGACCCAGTACTTC,CASSPIQGGETQYF
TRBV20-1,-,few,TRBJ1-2,TGCAGTGCTCCATTTCGAACGGAATACTATGGCTACACCTTC,CSAPFRTEYYGYTF